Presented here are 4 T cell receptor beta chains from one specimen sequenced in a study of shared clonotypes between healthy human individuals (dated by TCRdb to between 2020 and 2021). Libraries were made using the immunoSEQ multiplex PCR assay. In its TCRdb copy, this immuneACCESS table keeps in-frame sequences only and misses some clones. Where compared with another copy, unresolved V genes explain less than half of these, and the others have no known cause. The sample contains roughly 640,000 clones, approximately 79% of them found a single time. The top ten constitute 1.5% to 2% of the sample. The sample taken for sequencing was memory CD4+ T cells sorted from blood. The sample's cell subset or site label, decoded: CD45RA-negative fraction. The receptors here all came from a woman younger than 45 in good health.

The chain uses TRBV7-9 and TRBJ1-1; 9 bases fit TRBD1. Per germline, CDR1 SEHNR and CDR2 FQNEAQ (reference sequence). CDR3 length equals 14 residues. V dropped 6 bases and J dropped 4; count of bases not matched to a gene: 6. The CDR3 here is CASSLQGAGTEAFF. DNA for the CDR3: TGTGCCAGCAGTTTACAGGGGGCCGGCACTGAAGCTTTCTTT.

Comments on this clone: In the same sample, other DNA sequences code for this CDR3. The CDR3 loop reads CASSARTGNQPQHF. In DNA, the CDR3 is TGTGCCAGCAGTGCCAGGACAGGAAATCAGCCCCAGCATTTT. The chain joins TRBV6-1 to TRBJ1-5, with 7 bases that match TRBD1. The V gene end was trimmed by 4 bases and the J gene end by 4 bases; junction bases not matched to a gene: 4. This CDR3 comprises 14 residues. Germline V gene sequence: CDR1 MNHNS, CDR2 SASEGT.

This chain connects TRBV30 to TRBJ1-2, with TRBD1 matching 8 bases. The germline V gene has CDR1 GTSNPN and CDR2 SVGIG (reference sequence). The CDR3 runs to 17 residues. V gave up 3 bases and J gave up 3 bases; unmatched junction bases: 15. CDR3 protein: CAWSPQTYRGVDYGYTF. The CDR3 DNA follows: TGTGCCTGGAGCCCCCAAACATACAGGGGGGTAGACTATGGCTACACCTTC.

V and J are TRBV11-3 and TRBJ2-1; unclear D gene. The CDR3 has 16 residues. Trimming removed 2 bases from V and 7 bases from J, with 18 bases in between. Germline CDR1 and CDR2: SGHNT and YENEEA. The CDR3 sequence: CASSLSGDFGRNEQFF. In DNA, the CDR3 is TGTGCCAGCAGCTTATCTGGGGATTTCGGTCGGAATGAGCAGTTCTTC.